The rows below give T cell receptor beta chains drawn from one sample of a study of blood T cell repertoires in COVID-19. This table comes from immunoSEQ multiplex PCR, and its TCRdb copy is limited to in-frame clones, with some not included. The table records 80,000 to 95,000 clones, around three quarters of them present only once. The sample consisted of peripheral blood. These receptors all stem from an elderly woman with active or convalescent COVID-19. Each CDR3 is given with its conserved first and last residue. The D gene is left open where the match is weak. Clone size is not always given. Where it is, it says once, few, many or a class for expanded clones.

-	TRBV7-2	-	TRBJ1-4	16	CASSPQGGATNEKLFF	TGTGCCAGCAGCCCCCAAGGGGGGGCAACTAATGAAAAACTGTTTTTT
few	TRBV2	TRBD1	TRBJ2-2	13	CASWTGEGGELFF	TGTGCCAGCTGGACAGGGGAGGGCGGGGAGCTGTTTTTT
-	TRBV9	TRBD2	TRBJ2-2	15	CASTTGTSSTGELFF	TGTGCCAGCACCACGGGGACTAGTAGCACCGGGGAGCTGTTTTTT
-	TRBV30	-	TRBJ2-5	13	CAWSRGGAETQYF	TGTGCCTGGAGCCGAGGAGGTGCGGAGACCCAGTACTTC
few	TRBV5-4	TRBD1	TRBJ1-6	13	CASSATGGSPLHF	TGTGCCAGCAGCGCCACAGGGGGTTCACCCCTCCACTTT
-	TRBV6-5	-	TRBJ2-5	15	CASSYGSGAQETQYF	TGTGCCAGCAGTTACGGTTCAGGGGCCCAAGAGACCCAGTACTTC
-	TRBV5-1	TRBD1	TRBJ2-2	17	CASSLWTGTINTGELFF	TGCGCCAGCAGCTTGTGGACAGGGACGATTAACACCGGGGAGCTGTTTTTT
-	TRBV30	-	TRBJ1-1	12	CAWRFTESEAFF	TGTGCCTGGAGGTTCACTGAGTCCGAAGCTTTCTTT
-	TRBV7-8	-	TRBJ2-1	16	CASSRAGTVRYNEQFF	TGTGCCAGCAGCCGGGCCGGGACTGTACGGTACAATGAGCAGTTCTTC
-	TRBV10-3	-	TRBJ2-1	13	CAAAGETGGEQFF	TGTGCCGCTGCGGGGGAGACAGGCGGTGAGCAGTTCTTC
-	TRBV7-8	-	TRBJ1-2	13	CASSLEGRGGYTF	TGTGCCAGCAGCTTAGAAGGGAGAGGAGGCTACACCTTC
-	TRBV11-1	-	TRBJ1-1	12	CAIWSGGTEAFF	TGTGCCATTTGGTCGGGAGGGACTGAAGCTTTCTTT
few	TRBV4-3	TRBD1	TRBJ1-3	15	CASSQDRSSGNTIYF	TGCGCCAGCAGCCAGGACAGGAGCTCTGGAAACACCATATATTTT
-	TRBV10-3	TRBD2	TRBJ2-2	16	CAISEEASGDTGELFF	TGTGCCATCAGTGAGGAAGCTAGCGGGGATACCGGGGAGCTGTTTTTT
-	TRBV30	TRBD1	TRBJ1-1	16	CASRDRVGVMNTEAFF	TGTGCCTCCAGGGACAGGGTCGGGGTAATGAACACTGAAGCTTTCTTT
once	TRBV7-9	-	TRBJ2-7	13	CASSSRGTYEQYF	TGTGCCAGCAGCTCCCGGGGGACCTACGAGCAGTACTTC
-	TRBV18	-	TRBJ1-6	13	CASSGEGGSPLHF	TGTGCCAGCTCAGGGGAAGGAGGCTCACCCCTCCACTTT
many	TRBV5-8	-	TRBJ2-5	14	CASSRMGGGETQYF	TGTGCCAGCAGCCGGATGGGGGGTGGAGAGACCCAGTACTTC
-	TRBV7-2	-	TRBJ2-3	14	CASSLASPEDTQYF	TGTGCCAGCAGCTTAGCGTCCCCGGAGGATACGCAGTATTTT
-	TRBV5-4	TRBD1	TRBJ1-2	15	CASSLDWGQGFGYTF	TGTGCCAGCAGCTTGGACTGGGGACAGGGATTTGGCTACACCTTC
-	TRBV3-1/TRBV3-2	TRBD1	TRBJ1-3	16	CASSQDPGQTGNTIYF	TGTGCCAGCAGCCAAGATCCGGGACAGACTGGAAACACCATATATTTT
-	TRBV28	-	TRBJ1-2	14	CASSILGAVYGYTF	TGTGCCAGCAGTATATTAGGGGCAGTTTATGGCTACACCTTC
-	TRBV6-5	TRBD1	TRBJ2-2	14	CASSLGQGAGELFF	TGTGCCAGCAGCCTAGGACAGGGGGCCGGGGAGCTGTTTTTT
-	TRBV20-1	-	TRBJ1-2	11	CSARSVYGYTF	TGCAGTGCTAGGAGCGTCTATGGCTACACCTTC
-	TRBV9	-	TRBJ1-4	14	CASSSGPREEKLFF	TGTGCCAGCAGCTCGGGCCCGAGGGAGGAAAAACTGTTTTTT
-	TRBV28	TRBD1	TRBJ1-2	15	CASSPFQTGNYGYTF	TGTGCCAGCAGTCCATTCCAGACAGGGAACTATGGCTACACCTTC
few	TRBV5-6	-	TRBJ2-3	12	CASSAGELSQYF	TGTGCCAGCAGCGCCGGAGAGTTGTCGCAGTATTTT
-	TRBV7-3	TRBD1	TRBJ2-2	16	CASSLSGQAGTGELFF	TGTGCCAGCAGCTTATCGGGACAGGCGGGCACCGGGGAGCTGTTTTTT
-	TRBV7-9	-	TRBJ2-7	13	CASSSAGAGEQYF	TGTGCCAGCAGCTCCGCGGGGGCTGGGGAGCAGTACTTC
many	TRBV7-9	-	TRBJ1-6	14	CASSLTGRNSPLHF	TGTGCCAGCAGCTTAACAGGGCGGAATTCACCCCTCCACTTT
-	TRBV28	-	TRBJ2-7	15	CASSKSLASTYEQYF	TGTGCCAGCAGTAAGTCTCTAGCGAGTACGTACGAGCAGTACTTC
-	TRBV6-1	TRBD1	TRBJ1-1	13	CASSETGQAEAFF	TGTGCCAGCAGTGAAACAGGACAGGCTGAAGCTTTCTTT
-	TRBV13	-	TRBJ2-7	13	CASSTRQVYEQYF	TGTGCCAGCAGCACCCGACAGGTTTACGAGCAGTACTTC
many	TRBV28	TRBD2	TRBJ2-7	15	CASSLVSGGAHEQYF	TGTGCCAGCAGTTTAGTAAGCGGGGGGGCCCACGAGCAGTACTTC
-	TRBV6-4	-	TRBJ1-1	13	CASSRTGNTEAFF	TGTGCCAGCAGTCGTACAGGGAACACTGAAGCTTTCTTT
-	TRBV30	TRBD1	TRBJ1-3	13	CAWRGQGMNTIYF	TGTGCCTGGAGAGGACAGGGGATGAACACCATATATTTT
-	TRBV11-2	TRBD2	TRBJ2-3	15	CASSRLAGELDTQYF	TGTGCCAGCAGTCGACTAGCGGGGGAGCTAGATACGCAGTATTTT
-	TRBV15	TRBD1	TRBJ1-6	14	CATQGASYNSPLHF	TGTGCCACCCAGGGGGCCTCCTATAATTCACCCCTCCACTTT
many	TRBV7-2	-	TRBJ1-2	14	CASSLLSGVYGYTF	TGTGCCAGCAGCTTACTATCGGGAGTTTATGGCTACACCTTC
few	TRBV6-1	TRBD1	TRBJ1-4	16	CASSAPGQGTNEKLFF	TGTGCCAGCAGTGCTCCCGGACAGGGGACGAATGAAAAACTGTTTTTT
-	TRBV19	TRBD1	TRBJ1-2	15	CASSIGTGGDYGYTF	TGTGCCAGTAGTATAGGGACAGGGGGCGACTATGGCTACACCTTC
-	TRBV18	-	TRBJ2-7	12	CASSEGVHEQYF	TGTGCCAGCTCCGAGGGAGTTCACGAGCAGTACTTC
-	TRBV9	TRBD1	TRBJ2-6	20	CASSPHLAGQGAAGANVLTF	TGTGCCAGCAGCCCCCACCTCGCGGGACAGGGGGCAGCTGGGGCCAACGTCCTGACTTTC
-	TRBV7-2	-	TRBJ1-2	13	CASRGAGNVGYTF	TGTGCCAGCAGGGGGGCAGGGAACGTTGGCTACACCTTC
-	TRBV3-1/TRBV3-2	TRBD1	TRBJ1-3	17	CASSRWGNRGSGNTIYF	TGTGCCAGCAGCCGATGGGGAAACAGGGGCTCTGGAAACACCATATATTTT
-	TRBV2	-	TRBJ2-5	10	CASSSGTQYF	TGTGCCAGCAGTTCAGGGACCCAGTACTTC
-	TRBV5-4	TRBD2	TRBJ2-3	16	CASSLHSGGGRDTQYF	TGTGCCAGCAGCTTGCATAGCGGGGGGGGCAGAGATACGCAGTATTTT
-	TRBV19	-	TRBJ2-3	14	CASSILLATDTQYF	TGTGCCAGTAGTATCCTCCTAGCCACAGATACGCAGTATTTT
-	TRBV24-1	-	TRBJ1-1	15	CATSPTQGLNTEAFF	TGTGCCACCAGCCCCACACAGGGACTGAACACTGAAGCTTTCTTT
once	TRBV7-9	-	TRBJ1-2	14	CASSPSEDLYGYTF	TGTGCCAGCAGCCCATCTGAGGATCTCTATGGCTACACCTTC
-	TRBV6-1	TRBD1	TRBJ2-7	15	CASSELGQLQGEQYF	TGTGCCAGCAGTGAGCTGGGACAGCTTCAGGGCGAGCAGTACTTC
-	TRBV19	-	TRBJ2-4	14	CASSLGGEMGIQYF	TGTGCCAGTAGCCTAGGGGGGGAGATGGGCATTCAGTACTTC
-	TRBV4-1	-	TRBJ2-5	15	CASSPGVGVQETQYF	TGCGCCAGCAGCCCAGGGGTAGGAGTCCAAGAGACCCAGTACTTC
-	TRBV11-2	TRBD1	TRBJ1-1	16	CASSLGTGKLNTEAFF	TGTGCCAGCAGCTTAGGGACAGGCAAACTGAACACTGAAGCTTTCTTT
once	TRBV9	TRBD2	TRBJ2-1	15	CASSELAGAPNEQFF	TGTGCCAGCAGCGAACTAGCGGGGGCGCCTAATGAGCAGTTCTTC
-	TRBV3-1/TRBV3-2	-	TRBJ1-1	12	CASSQVTREAFF	TGTGCCAGCAGCCAAGTTACAAGAGAAGCTTTCTTT
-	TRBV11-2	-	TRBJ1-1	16	CASSLGGGFGNTEAFF	TGTGCCAGCAGCTTGGGGGGTGGGTTCGGTAACACTGAAGCTTTCTTT